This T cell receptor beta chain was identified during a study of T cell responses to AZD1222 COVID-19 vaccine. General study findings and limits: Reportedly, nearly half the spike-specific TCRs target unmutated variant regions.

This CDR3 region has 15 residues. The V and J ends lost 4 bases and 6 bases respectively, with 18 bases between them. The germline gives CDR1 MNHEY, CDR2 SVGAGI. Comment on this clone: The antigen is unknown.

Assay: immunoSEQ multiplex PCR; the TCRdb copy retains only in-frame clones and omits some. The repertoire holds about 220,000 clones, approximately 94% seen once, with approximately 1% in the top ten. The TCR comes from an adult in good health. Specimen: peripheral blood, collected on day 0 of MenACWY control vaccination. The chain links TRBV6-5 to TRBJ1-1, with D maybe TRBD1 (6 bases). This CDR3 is CASSSVWGQYAEAFF. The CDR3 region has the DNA TGTGCCAGCAGTTCCGTTTGGGGGCAATACGCTGAAGCTTTCTTT.